The 8 T cell receptor beta chains presented below share a single source sample, sequenced in a study of CD8 T cells in ankylosing spondylitis. In TCRdb, the 5' RACE reads were re-called with MiXCR into one record per CDR3 protein. The sample includes 750,000 to 850,000 distinct CDR3 sequences, approximately 12% of them seen just once. Antigens for these TCRs are unknown. Study-wide findings and caveats: Roughly 8 highly homologous variants formed a TCR beta motif that appeared characteristic of ankylosing spondylitis blood.

The material sequenced was blood, either unsorted or a sorted T cell fraction (not recorded which). The source is a male donor with ankylosing spondylitis.

The DNA for the CDR3 is TGTGCCACCAGTGATTCAAGAGTTGCGACTGAAGCTTTCTTT. Its translation is CATSDSRVATEAFF. The chain recombines TRBV24-1 with TRBJ1-1; D unclear. The CDR3 is 14 residues long. Between the trimmed V and J ends, which lost 2 bases and 5 bases, there was a span of 11 bases. Germline V gene data show CDR1 as KGHDR and CDR2 as SFDVKD.

The CDR3 DNA reads as TGTGCCAGCAGCCTGGGGACAGGGGTCTATGGCTACACCTTC. It translates to CASSLGTGVYGYTF. The genes are TRBV28 and TRBJ1-2; 10 bases map to TRBD1. V shed 6 bases, J shed 4 bases, and the junction held 5 bases outside the gene matches. CDR1 is MDHEN and CDR2 is SYDVKM in the germline V gene. CDR3 size: 14 residues.

In this sample, this clonotype turned up a few times. V usage is TRBV5-6 and J usage is TRBJ2-5; 7 nucleotides agree with TRBD2. Germline trimming cut 4 bases from V and 5 bases from J; bases unmatched to any gene: 8. CDR1 and CDR2 from the germline V gene are SGHDT and YYEEEE. CDR3 size: 14 residues. The chain's CDR3 is CASSEGRGMETQYF. The DNA for the CDR3 is TGTGCCAGCAGCGAGGGGCGGGGGATGGAGACCCAGTACTTC.

This clonotype showed up just a few times. The chain has TRBV5-1 and TRBJ1-1, with D possibly being TRBD1 (5 bases). The CDR3 has 16 residues. Germline values: CDR1 SGHRS, CDR2 YFSETQ. V was shortened by 1 base and J by 0 bases, with 13 bases between the two germline ends. CDR3 coding DNA: TGCGCCAGCAGCTTGATGCGCGCAGGGATGAACACTGAAGCTTTCTTT. As protein: CASSLMRAGMNTEAFF.

This clonotype has more than one count but fewer than ten. The gene calls are TRBV20-1 and TRBJ1-3; D is possibly TRBD1 (6 bases). Between the trimmed V and J ends, which lost 1 base and 8 bases, there was a span of 12 bases. Germline values: CDR1 DFQATT, CDR2 SNEGSKA (reference sequence). This CDR3 contains 13 residues. The CDR3 loop is CSARVAGEDTIYF. CDR3 sequence (DNA): TGCAGTGCTAGAGTGGCAGGGGAGGACACCATATATTTT.

Ten or more counts support this clonotype. The chain recombines TRBV29-1 with TRBJ1-4; no clear D gene. The length of the CDR3 is 11 residues. V lost 6 bases and J lost 7, with 9 bases in between. Germline loops: CDR1 SQVTM, CDR2 ANQGSEA. The CDR3 protein is CSVGRSEKLFF. The CDR3 DNA sequence: TGCAGCGTCGGACGGAGTGAAAAACTGTTTTTT.

The chain recombines TRBV20-1 with TRBJ1-5; 8 bases match TRBD1. This CDR3 spans 15 amino acids. Per germline, CDR1 DFQATT and CDR2 SNEGSKA (reference sequence). V gave up 2 bases and J gave up 7 bases; unmatched junction bases: 10. This CDR3 is CSARQDRVLGQPQHF. The CDR3 DNA reads as TGCAGTGCTAGACAGGACAGGGTGTTAGGGCAGCCCCAGCATTTT.

This clonotype was recorded a few times. The chain links TRBV18 to TRBJ2-1; possibly TRBD1 for D (6 bases). The V gene's germline CDR1 is KGHSH and CDR2 LQKENI. There are 15 residues in the CDR3. The ends were cut back, 1 base at V and 9 bases at J, with 16 bases in the middle. The CDR3 loop is CASSPRMRQVLEQFF. In DNA form, the CDR3 reads TGTGCCAGCTCACCACGGATGAGACAGGTGCTTGAGCAGTTCTTC.